This T cell receptor (beta chain) was captured by sequencing in a study of identical twins' blood T cells (dated by TCRdb to 2012 to 2014). Concerning the study at large: The approximately twelve libraries, six for the alpha chain and six for the beta chain, together yielded around 51 million Illumina reads. Using next-generation sequencing, the study compared the TCR alpha and beta chain repertoires of three pairs of monozygous twins to assess how genetics influences repertoire formation.

CDR1 and CDR2, per the germline V gene, are SGHRS and YFSETQ. The CDR3 has 16 amino acids, counting the end cysteine and phenylalanine. Only CDR3 DNA remains: 48 bases, in frame from the first base. V and J are truncated by 0 bases and 0 bases respectively, leaving an intervening sequence of 7 bases. As concerns this clonotype: No antigen is known for it. Base qualities are missing; no much larger clone stands one base away.

Six healthy women forming three monozygous twin pairs were used as donors. All three twin pairs had been reared together, and it was thought likely that the same infectious agents and vaccines had been met by these twin pairs. TCR cDNA libraries were prepared from RNA that was isolated from peripheral blood mononuclear cells. The library came from 5' RACE. Instrument used: Illumina Genome Analyzer IIx. The RNA-based TCR cDNA libraries were made using a previously described protocol that was modified in several ways. To prevent cross-contamination, sample-specific barcodes were added to both ends of each TCR cDNA library during cDNA synthesis and amplification. The original methods were these. Each individual had between about 90,000 and nearly 550,000 identified clonotypes, and each library contained roughly 2.2 to 3.6 million CDR3-containing reads. Reads with improper barcode index combinations were discarded, after which clonesets were built for each library with the MiTCR software. While assembling CDR3 clonotypes, MiTCR filtered or rescued low-quality reads and corrected PCR and sequencing errors. Artificial out-of-frame clonotypes were mapped to in-frame sequences, with one indel allowed in the CDR3, and then removed. To measure how similar V and J gene usage was between donors, Jensen-Shannon divergence was divided by mean entropy. Using fastp at Q25 and MiXCR, TCRdb reprocessed the public reads and kept productive beta chains. Each entry is one CDR3 protein sequence, shown with its most common DNA and genes. None of the V and J calls come from the authors' own analysis; TCRdb made them. The sample table records a few hundred thousand distinct CDR3 sequences; 28% of these occur just once. The ten largest clones represent 6.1% of the sample.

Overall results and qualifications from the work: Among the most abundant TCRbeta clonotypes, each donor shared more CDR3 sequences with her twin than with unrelated donors. Validation by independent studies was stated to be required for the proposed role of the TCRalpha J segment in MHC recognition during thymic selection. V gene usage was reported to be markedly more similar within twin pairs than between unrelated donors, even among non-selected out-of-frame TCRbeta clonotypes. Because the twins were reared together, environmental influences could not be excluded as an explanation for twin similarity. The number of shared CDR3 clonotypes between two donors was mainly determined by the product of their cloneset sizes, and twins did not clearly deviate from this trend.

Sequencing used PBMCs. The rearrangement combines TRBV5-1 with TRBJ2-6; TRBD1 is a weak D gene call, 6 bases matching. The receptor was isolated from a woman aged 18-49 years in good health. DNA sequence: TGCGCCAGCAGCTTGGCAGGGGACTCTGGGGCCAACGTCCTGACTTTC. Protein translation: CASSLAGDSGANVLTF. The variable domain in full, with residues beyond the CDR3 obtained from the reference TRBV5-1 and TRBJ2-6 genes, is KAGVTQTPRYLIKTRGQQVTLSCSPISGHRSVSWYQQTPGQGLQFLFEYFSETQRNKGNFPGRFSGRQFSNSRSEMNVSTLELGDSALYLCASSLAGDSGANVLTFGAGSRLTVL.